This T cell receptor (beta chain) is drawn from a study of blood T cells in healthy people across ages. Researchers report isolating at least 6.5 million PBMCs per sample. Combining a sample-barcoded 5' primer with a J-beta primer mix, a second PCR ran for roughly 6 to 11 cycles. Tagging of each cDNA molecule was performed by a template-switch adaptor with 12 random nucleotides. Via MiXCR, TCRdb re-called the 5' RACE reads, giving one row per CDR3 protein. The sample holds 730,000 or so distinct CDR3 sequences; roughly two fifths are singletons and the top ten take 30%. This CDR3 spans 17 amino acids. CDR1 is SQVTM and CDR2 is ANQGSEA in the germline V gene. The ends lost 1 base at V and 5 bases at J; junction bases unmatched: 8.

The origin of this receptor is an elderly man in good health. The chain is built from TRBV29-1 and TRBJ2-2, with 12 bases identical to TRBD2. Sequenced sample: blood. The CDR3 DNA is TGCAGCGTTGAAGGGACTAGCGGGATCACGGGAACCGGGGAGCTGTTTTTT. Protein sequence: CSVEGTSGITGTGELFF.